This TCR beta chain was captured in a study of blood T cell repertoires in COVID-19. The wider study: There were acute and convalescent COVID-19 samples, and they came from the United States, Italy and Spain. PBMCs, B-cell-depleted T cells, or T cells provided the cDNA or gDNA that made up the material.

In the original workflow: Amplifying reference gene primers gave estimates of nucleated cell counts. Produced via immunoSEQ multiplex PCR; TCRdb's table is partial and in-frame only. The DNA gave D and trimming, while V, J and clone size come from that table. The data show just over 650,000 clones, 75% to 90% seen once. This CDR3 contains 16 residues. CDR1 is SGHKS and CDR2 is YYEKEE in the germline V gene (reference sequence). With V trimmed by 0 bases and J by 3 bases, 7 bases remained unmatched. The sequencing input was peripheral blood. This receptor was identified in a woman aged 18-29 years with acute or convalescent COVID-19. The genes are TRBV5-5 and TRBJ2-3; TRBD1 agrees at 7 bases. For the CDR3, the DNA is TGTGCCAGCAGCTTGGTCGGGCAGGGGGTTACAGATACGCAGTATTTT. Amino acid sequence: CASSLVGQGVTDTQYF.